Each of the 14 T cell receptor beta chains below was sequenced from the same sample in a study of blood T cell repertoires in COVID-19. Clones were sequenced by immunoSEQ multiplex PCR, and TCRdb holds only the in-frame ones, with some missing. The table includes almost 200,000 clones, more than 75% detected once. Sequencing was done on a sample of peripheral blood. The receptors originated from a woman aged 40 to 55 with COVID-19, enrolled during active disease.

Comments on this clone: Other nucleotide sequences from this sample produce the same CDR3. The V call is TRBV7-9, the J call TRBJ1-3, with TRBD1 as a possible D gene (5 bases). The CDR3 has 14 residues. Per germline, CDR1 SEHNR and CDR2 FQNEAQ (reference sequence). The ends were cut back, 2 bases at V and 0 bases at J, with 5 bases in the middle. The CDR3 nucleotides read TGTGCCAGCAGCTTAACAGGCTCTGGAAACACCATATATTTT. Translating it yields CASSLTGSGNTIYF.

This clone was recorded once. V gene TRBV19 combines with J gene TRBJ1-1; D gene uncertain. Between the trimmed V and J ends, which lost 7 bases and 2 bases, there was a span of 17 bases. The CDR3 totals 15 residues. Germline V gene lookup returns CDR1 LNHDA and CDR2 SQIVND (reference sequence). CDR3 in amino acids: CASKGFPPGNTEAFF. The CDR3 nucleotides read TGTGCCAGTAAGGGATTCCCGCCGGGAAACACTGAAGCTTTCTTT.

The genes are TRBV5-1 and TRBJ2-3, with 10 bases aligning to TRBD2. Germline assignment: CDR1 SGHRS and CDR2 YFSETQ. V trimming: 2 bases; J trimming: 2 bases; junction bases outside the gene matches: 5. This CDR3 has 16 amino acids. The CDR3 protein is CASSFGSGGPTDTQYF. The CDR3 region has the DNA TGCGCCAGCAGCTTCGGTAGCGGGGGGCCCACAGATACGCAGTATTTT.

The chain combines TRBV27 with TRBJ2-1; TRBD1 might be the D (5 bases). Germline CDR1 MNHEY, CDR2 SMNVEV (reference sequence). The CDR3 has 17 residues. V lost 2 bases, J lost 7 bases, and 21 bases lay in between. Here the CDR3 DNA reads TGTGCCAGCAGTTTAAGTTATATAGGGGCGCGATGGAATGAGCAGTTCTTC. Amino acid sequence: CASSLSYIGARWNEQFF.

In DNA, the CDR3 is TGCGCCAGCAACACGGGAGCTAACTATGGCTACACCTTC. This gives the protein CASNTGANYGYTF. The J gene is TRBJ1-2, the V gene TRBV5-1; no clear D. CDR3 length: 13 amino acids. Germline V lookup: CDR1 SGHRS, CDR2 YFSETQ. V was pared by 6 bases and J by 0 bases, with 9 bases between. Complete variable domain (other parts from reference TRBV5-1 and TRBJ1-2): KAGVTQTPRYLIKTRGQQVTLSCSPISGHRSVSWYQQTPGQGLQFLFEYFSETQRNKGNFPGRFSGRQFSNSRSEMNVSTLELGDSALYLCASNTGANYGYTFGSGTRLTVV.

The J gene is TRBJ1-1, the V gene TRBV12-3 or TRBV12-4; 8 bases line up with TRBD1. Germline trimming cut 7 bases from V and 4 bases from J; bases unmatched to any gene: 5. The CDR3 has 13 residues. Here the CDR3 DNA reads TGTGCCAGCATATGGACAGGGACCACTGAAGCTTTCTTT. Translated: CASIWTGTTEAFF.

This chain uses TRBV29-1 with TRBJ1-4; TRBD1 matches at 9 bases. Germline V gene data show CDR1 as SQVTM and CDR2 as ANQGSEA. The V and J ends lost 4 bases and 5 bases, in that order; junction bases with no gene match: 5. The CDR3 is 14 residues long. For the CDR3, the DNA is TGCAGCGTTGCATCTGGACAGGGGAATGAAAAACTGTTTTTT. Translating gives CSVASGQGNEKLFF.

V is TRBV5-8 and J is TRBJ2-3; 8 bases agree with TRBD2. This CDR3 is built from 12 residues. V was clipped by 1 base and J by 14 bases; unmatched bases: 6. The V gene's germline CDR1 is SGHTS and CDR2 YDEGEE. CDR3 region: CASSLTGLVWYF. In DNA form, the CDR3 reads TGTGCCAGCAGCTTGACGGGACTAGTGTGGTATTTT.

The gene calls are TRBV5-1 and TRBJ2-1, with D uncertain. The CDR3 is 12 residues long. CDR1 is SGHRS and CDR2 is YFSETQ in the germline V gene. V was shortened by 2 bases and J by 5 bases, with 5 bases between the two germline ends. CDR3 amino acids: CASSLINNEQFF. DNA of the CDR3: TGCGCCAGCAGCTTAATCAACAATGAGCAGTTCTTC.

The chain joins TRBV19 to TRBJ2-3; no reliable D call. The germline CDR1 and CDR2 sequences are LNHDA and SQIVND (reference sequence). Deletions cut 2 bases from V and 2 bases from J, with 14 bases between. This CDR3 is 16 amino acids long. The CDR3 DNA follows: TGTGCCAGTAGTATAATACACACGATCACCACAGATACGCAGTATTTT. Translation gives CASSIIHTITTDTQYF.

The chain recombines TRBV6-2 or TRBV6-3 with TRBJ2-1; 8 nucleotides agree with TRBD1. Trimming at V came to 6 bases and at J to 4 bases, leaving 5 bases not matched to a gene. The CDR3 runs 14 residues. Germline CDR1 MNHEY, CDR2 SVGEGT. This CDR3 is CASSGQGPYNEQFF. The CDR3, as DNA: TGTGCCAGCAGCGGACAGGGACCTTACAATGAGCAGTTCTTC.

The chain recombines TRBV7-2 with TRBJ1-5, with D possibly TRBD1 on 6 matching bases. Trimming removed 2 bases from V and 7 bases from J, with 15 bases in between. The CDR3 spans 15 residues. CDR1 is SGHTA and CDR2 is FQGNSA in the germline V gene. CDR3 sequence reads: CASSLSSGAGQPQHF. The CDR3 DNA reads TGTGCCAGCAGCTTAAGTTCAGGGGCGGGCCAGCCCCAGCATTTT.

In its sample, this clone was seen once. V usage is TRBV27 and J usage is TRBJ1-1; 9 nucleotides agree with TRBD1. The V gene's germline CDR1 is MNHEY and CDR2 SMNVEV (reference sequence). The V segment lost 9 bases and the J segment 3 bases; nucleotides outside the gene matches: 5. CDR3 length: 13 residues. Written as DNA, the CDR3 is TGTGCCAGTGGGGACAGGGCGTACACTGAAGCTTTCTTT. Its protein is CASGDRAYTEAFF.

This clone showed up just once. The chain joins TRBV7-2 to TRBJ2-3, with 12 bases lining up with TRBD1. V gave up 5 bases and J gave up 14 bases; unmatched junction bases: 11. CDR1 SGHTA and CDR2 FQGNSA come from the germline V gene. The CDR3 runs to 14 residues. DNA for the CDR3: TGTGCCAGCAGCCCGGGGACAGGGGGCGCAAATTTGTATTTT. Encoded protein: CASSPGTGGANLYF.